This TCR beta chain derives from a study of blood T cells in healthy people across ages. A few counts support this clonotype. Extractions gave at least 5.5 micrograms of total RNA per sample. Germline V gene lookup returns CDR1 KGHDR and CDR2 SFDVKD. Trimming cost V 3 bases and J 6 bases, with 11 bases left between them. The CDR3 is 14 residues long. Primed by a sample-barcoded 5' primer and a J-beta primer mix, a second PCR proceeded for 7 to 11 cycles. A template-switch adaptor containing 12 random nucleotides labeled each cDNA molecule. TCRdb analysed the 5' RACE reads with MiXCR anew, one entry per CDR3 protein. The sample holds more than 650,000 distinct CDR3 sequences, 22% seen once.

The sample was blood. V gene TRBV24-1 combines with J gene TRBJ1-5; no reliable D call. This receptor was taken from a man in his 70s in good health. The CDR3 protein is CATSDPSSGQPQHF. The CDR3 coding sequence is TGTGCCACCAGTGATCCCTCTAGCGGTCAGCCCCAGCATTTT.